This T cell receptor beta chain is drawn from a study of graft-versus-host responses after intestinal transplantation. Study-level information: Anti-thymocyte globulin served as induction for all recipients, who then took tacrolimus and steroids for about 3 years.

As concerns this clone: No antigen is known for it.

Assay: immunoSEQ multiplex PCR; the TCRdb copy retains only in-frame clones and omits some. The top ten clones hold approximately 0.54% of a sample with over 90,000 clones, roughly nine tenths of them seen once. J gave up 9 bases and V 8 bases, and 7 bases lay outside the gene matches. The CDR3 totals 12 residues. The V gene's germline CDR1 is WSHSY and CDR2 SAAADI. The origin of this receptor is a human donor who received an intestinal transplant. Sequencing was performed on unstimulated CD8+ T cells sorted from spleen or lymph node cells, taken before intestinal transplant. V and J are TRBV10-2 and TRBJ2-1, with TRBD1 identical over 7 bases. CDR3 in DNA: TGCGCCAGCTTAGGGACAGAGGGTGAGCAGTTCTTC. The encoded protein is CASLGTEGEQFF.